One sample yielded the 13 T cell receptor beta chains listed below, sequenced in a study of T-cell reconstitution after alpha-beta-depleted transplantation in children (dated by TCRdb to 2015 to 2016). The method was PCR. The instrument given in TCRdb is Illumina HiSeq 2500. To normalize quantification of the TCRbeta repertoire, the TCR libraries were built with molecular barcoding that relied on unique molecular identifiers. The public reads were quality trimmed at Q25 with fastp and then assembled into clones with MiXCR by TCRdb, keeping productive beta chains. One record per CDR3 amino acid sequence lists the most common genes and DNA. The sample contains approximately 400,000 distinct CDR3 sequences, 11% of them found a single time. In total, the top ten clones hold roughly 6% of the sample. The specimen was PBMCs from the stem cell graft donor, collected from the stem cell graft. The receptors shown here come from a human donor who donated a stem cell graft to a child with acute myeloid leukemia.

This clonotype was recorded many times. CDR3 in DNA: TGTGCCAGCAGAACAGGGACAGAGAACACCGGGGAGCTGTTTTTT. Its protein product is CASRTGTENTGELFF. The chain is built from TRBV12-3 or TRBV12-4 and TRBJ2-2; 7 positions agree with TRBD1. The CDR3 is made up of 15 amino acids. After removal of 6 bases from V and 1 base from J, the junction contained 5 bases not matched to a gene.

This clonotype showed up just a few times. The chain uses TRBV10-3 and TRBJ2-5; D is uncertain. This CDR3 has 13 residues. Trimming left V 5 bases short and J 4 bases short, with 11 bases between. Germline CDR1 reads ENHRY; CDR2 reads SYGVKD. The CDR3 is CAISKGAVETQYF. CDR3 nucleotide sequence: TGTGCCATCAGTAAAGGTGCCGTAGAGACCCAGTACTTC.

This clonotype was observed at least ten times. The chain joins TRBV11-2 to TRBJ1-5; 7 bases are a match to TRBD1. J gave up 5 bases and V 3 bases, and 7 bases lay outside the gene matches. CDR1 is SGHAT and CDR2 is FQNNGV in the germline V gene. The CDR3 has 15 residues. The CDR3 coding sequence is TGTGCCAGCAGCTTGAGCTTCGGGACAGATCAGCCCCAGCATTTT. Residues: CASSLSFGTDQPQHF.

V gene TRBV6-1 combines with J gene TRBJ2-5; 9 bases are a match to TRBD1. The V segment lost 9 bases and the J segment 2 bases; nucleotides outside the gene matches: 7. Per germline, CDR1 MNHNS and CDR2 SASEGT. CDR3 length: 14 amino acids. The CDR3 here is CARGTGPQQETQYF. For the CDR3, the DNA is TGTGCCAGGGGGACAGGGCCCCAACAAGAGACCCAGTACTTC.

The V and J genes are TRBV14 and TRBJ1-2; D unclear. With 4 bases removed from V and 1 base from J, the gap between germline ends came to 10 bases. The CDR3 is 14 amino acids. Germline assignment: CDR1 SGHDN and CDR2 FVKESK. CDR3 sequence: CASSRQVLNYGYTF. As DNA, the CDR3 is TGTGCCAGCAGCCGGCAGGTCCTTAACTATGGCTACACCTTC.

This chain joins TRBV10-3 and TRBJ1-6; D gene uncertain. Looked up from germline, CDR1 is ENHRY and CDR2 is SYGVKD. There are 16 residues in the CDR3. With 0 bases removed from V and 0 bases from J, the gap between germline ends came to 6 bases. CDR3 coding DNA: TGTGCCATCAGTGAGTCGGCGGGCTCCTATAATTCACCCCTCCACTTT. It encodes CAISESAGSYNSPLHF.

The chain recombines TRBV4-3 with TRBJ2-1; D is unresolved. This CDR3 region has 16 residues. V was shortened by 0 bases and J by 5 bases, with 14 bases between the two germline ends. In germline, CDR1 is LGHNA, CDR2 YSLEER. The CDR3, as DNA: TGCGCCAGCAGCCAAGATATACAGCTTTCTCACAATGAGCAGTTCTTC. Protein product: CASSQDIQLSHNEQFF.

This clonotype was seen ten or more times. CDR3 loop: CSVEDLGGLARYEQFF. The CDR3 DNA sequence: TGCAGCGTTGAAGATCTTGGGGGTTTGGCGCGGTACGAGCAGTTCTTC. This chain uses TRBV29-1 with TRBJ2-1; D assignment may be TRBD1 or TRBD2 (5 bases each). CDR1 is SQVTM, CDR2 ANQGSEA, per germline. The CDR3 covers 16 residues. Trimming shortened V by 0 bases and J by 10 bases, and 22 bases separated the two germline ends.

This chain links TRBV29-1 with TRBJ2-1; D call uncertain. The CDR3 is 12 residues long. Trimming pared 5 bases from V and 6 bases from J, leaving 11 bases between. The germline CDR1 and CDR2 sequences are SQVTM and ANQGSEA. For the CDR3, the DNA is TGCAGCGTTACGGACGGTGGCAATGAGCAGTTCTTC. It yields the protein CSVTDGGNEQFF.

The rearrangement links TRBV3-1 to TRBJ1-6, with D hard to call. The V end was cut by 1 base, the J end by 4 bases, with 8 bases between. Germline lookup yields CDR1 LGHDT and CDR2 YNNKEL (reference sequence). The CDR3 runs 15 residues. The CDR3 reads CASSQGGPYNSPLHF. The CDR3 nucleotides read TGTGCCAGCAGCCAAGGAGGGCCTTATAATTCACCCCTCCACTTT.

The genes are TRBV14 and TRBJ2-7; possible D gene TRBD2, 5 bases. Germline CDR1 and CDR2: SGHDN and FVKESK. This CDR3 has 14 residues. V lost 1 base, J lost 6 bases, and 13 bases lay in between. The CDR3 sequence is CASSQVGIFTEQYF. Here the CDR3 DNA reads TGTGCCAGCAGCCAAGTCGGGATATTCACCGAGCAGTACTTC.

This clonotype was seen more than once but under ten times. The gene calls are TRBV4-3 and TRBJ1-2; a possible D gene is TRBD1 (5 bases). The CDR3 is made up of 15 amino acids. The germline V gene encodes CDR1 LGHNA and CDR2 YSLEER. The V end lost 0 bases, the J end lost 6 bases, and 14 bases lay between the germline ends. The CDR3 nucleotides are TGCGCCAGCAGCCAAGATCCCGGGGGAAAGGATGGCTACACCTTC. Amino acids: CASSQDPGGKDGYTF.

Ten or more counts support this clonotype. The chain recombines TRBV5-1 with TRBJ1-1; 10 nucleotides line up with TRBD1. The CDR3 spans 17 residues. Germline trimming cut 4 bases from V and 0 bases from J; bases unmatched to any gene: 9. Germline CDR1 is SGHRS and CDR2 is YFSETQ. CDR3 amino acids: CASSLFTGQGMNTEAFF. The CDR3 DNA sequence: TGCGCCAGCAGCCTGTTTACGGGACAGGGGATGAACACTGAAGCTTTCTTT.